The rows below give T cell receptor beta chains drawn from one sample of a study of blood T cell repertoires in COVID-19. The method was immunoSEQ multiplex PCR; TCRdb's version includes in-frame clones alone and lacks a portion of them. This table holds 65,000 to 90,000 clones, around 80% found once. Sequencing used peripheral blood. The receptors originated from an elderly man with active or convalescent COVID-19. Each CDR3 is given with its conserved first and last residue. The D gene is left open where the match is weak. Where a row states a size, it is once, few, many or the class of an expanded clone; other rows omit it.

>17|NA|TRBD2|TRBV11-3|TRBJ2-3
CASSLTRLAGVPDTQYF
TGTGCCAGCAGCCTTACGAGACTAGCGGGGGTCCCAGATACGCAGTATTTT
>14|NA|NA|TRBV6-1|TRBJ1-1
CASSEQGPVTEAFF
TGTGCCAGCAGTGAACAGGGGCCGGTCACTGAAGCTTTCTTT
>16|NA|TRBD1|TRBV6-1|TRBJ1-5
CASSADRDYSNQPQHF
TGTGCCAGCAGTGCGGACAGGGACTATAGCAATCAGCCCCAGCATTTT
>14|NA|TRBD1|TRBV2|TRBJ2-7
CASRRQGPSYEQYF
TGTGCCAGCAGGCGACAGGGTCCATCCTACGAGCAGTACTTC
>14|NA|NA|TRBV5-1|TRBJ2-3
CASSLDGVTDTQYF
TGCGCCAGCAGCTTGGACGGGGTCACAGATACGCAGTATTTT
>15|NA|NA|TRBV5-8|TRBJ1-5
CASSLEAGDGQPQHF
TGTGCCAGCAGCTTGGAGGCAGGGGACGGGCAGCCCCAGCATTTT
>20|NA|NA|TRBV3-1/TRBV3-2|TRBJ2-6
CASSQGYGGTFRSGANVLTF
TGTGCCAGCAGCCAAGGCTATGGGGGGACTTTCCGCTCTGGGGCCAACGTCCTGACTTTC
>14|NA|TRBD2|TRBV7-2|TRBJ2-7
CASSSPGLTYEQYF
TGTGCCAGCAGCTCCCCGGGACTAACCTACGAGCAGTACTTC
>15|NA|TRBD2|TRBV4-3|TRBJ2-7
CASSRIAGGTYEQYF
TGCGCCAGCAGCCGTATAGCGGGAGGCACCTACGAGCAGTACTTC
>15|NA|TRBD1|TRBV5-4|TRBJ2-2
CASSPLQGATGELFF
TGTGCCAGCAGCCCTCTACAGGGGGCCACCGGGGAGCTGTTTTTT
>12|once|NA|TRBV29-1|TRBJ2-7
CSVEDEGYEQYF
TGCAGCGTTGAAGATGAGGGATACGAGCAGTACTTC
>13|NA|NA|TRBV6-6|TRBJ1-1
CATYVGENTEAFF
TGTGCCACCTACGTCGGGGAGAACACTGAAGCTTTCTTT
>12|NA|NA|TRBV11-2|TRBJ1-2
CASSFEGAGYTF
TGTGCCAGCAGCTTTGAAGGGGCCGGCTACACCTTC
>17|NA|NA|TRBV10-3|TRBJ2-6
CAISESVLAAGANVLTF
TGTGCCATCAGTGAGTCAGTTTTGGCAGCTGGGGCCAACGTCCTGACTTTC
>12|NA|NA|TRBV6-5|TRBJ1-1
CATARGFTEAFF
TGTGCCACCGCGCGGGGGTTCACTGAAGCTTTCTTT
>13|many|TRBD1|TRBV4-1|TRBJ2-5
CASSRMTGETQYF
TGCGCCAGCAGCCGAATGACAGGGGAGACCCAGTACTTC
>14|NA|NA|TRBV30|TRBJ1-1
CAWSRAGADTEAFF
TGTGCCTGGAGTCGGGCGGGGGCGGACACTGAAGCTTTCTTT
>13|NA|NA|TRBV18|TRBJ1-1
CASSLGENTEAFF
TGTGCCAGCTCACTAGGGGAGAACACTGAAGCTTTCTTT
>12|NA|NA|TRBV7-9|TRBJ2-7
CASSLNGLEQYF
TGTGCCAGCAGCTTGAACGGTCTGGAGCAGTACTTC
>13|NA|NA|TRBV7-9|TRBJ1-4
CASSESRGEKLFF
TGTGCCAGCAGCGAGAGTCGAGGGGAAAAACTGTTTTTT
>16|NA|TRBD2|TRBV6-1|TRBJ2-5
CASSESLRGGQETQYF
TGTGCCAGCAGTGAATCTCTGCGGGGGGGACAAGAGACCCAGTACTTC
>13|once|NA|TRBV6-2/TRBV6-3|TRBJ1-5
CASSFSGSQPQHF
TGTGCCAGCAGTTTTTCAGGGTCTCAGCCCCAGCATTTT
>16|NA|TRBD2|TRBV7-2|TRBJ2-3
CASSLVSAGGINTQYF
TGTGCCAGCAGCTTAGTTTCGGCGGGAGGAATAAATACGCAGTATTTT
>13|NA|TRBD2|TRBV29-1|TRBJ2-3
CSVDSGRRYTQYF
TGCAGCGTTGATTCCGGGAGGAGGTATACGCAGTATTTT
>14|NA|NA|TRBV5-4|TRBJ1-2
CASSLIQGISGYTF
TGTGCCAGCAGCCTGATACAGGGTATAAGCGGCTACACCTTC
>14|NA|NA|TRBV15|TRBJ2-7
CATSRDLTSYEQYF
TGTGCCACCAGCAGAGATCTGACTTCCTACGAGCAGTACTTC
>15|NA|TRBD1|TRBV5-5|TRBJ1-4
CASSQTGDPNEKLFF
TGTGCCAGCAGCCAAACAGGGGATCCTAATGAAAAACTGTTTTTT
>12|NA|NA|TRBV30|TRBJ1-2
CAWSVQNYGYTF
TGTGCCTGGAGTGTACAGAACTATGGCTACACCTTC
>15|NA|NA|TRBV7-8|TRBJ2-5
CASSTKMTGKETQYF
TGTGCCAGCAGCACTAAAATGACGGGGAAAGAGACCCAGTACTTC
>15|NA|TRBD2|TRBV3-1/TRBV3-2|TRBJ2-3
CASSQGTSGPDTQYF
TGTGCCAGCAGCCAAGGTACTAGCGGACCAGATACGCAGTATTTT
>13|few|NA|TRBV18|TRBJ2-7
CASSLSEEYEQYF
TGTGCCAGCTCACTCTCCGAAGAGTACGAGCAGTACTTC
>14|NA|NA|TRBV5-1|TRBJ2-5
CASSLAAGRETQYF
TGCGCCAGCAGCTTGGCGGCGGGGCGTGAGACCCAGTACTTC
>16|NA|TRBD2|TRBV9|TRBJ2-1
CASSVGGSGKGNEQFF
TGTGCCAGCAGCGTAGGAGGTAGCGGGAAGGGGAATGAGCAGTTCTTC
>16|NA|NA|TRBV3-1/TRBV3-2|TRBJ2-3
CASSQVGAAGTDTQYF
TGTGCCAGCAGCCAAGTGGGGGCTGCGGGCACAGATACGCAGTATTTT
>13|NA|NA|TRBV10-1|TRBJ1-1
CASSVDRNTEAFF
TGCGCCAGCAGTGTCGACAGGAACACTGAAGCTTTCTTT
>13|once|NA|TRBV5-1|TRBJ1-6
CASSLARLGSLHF
TGCGCCAGCAGCTTGGCCAGGCTTGGTTCCCTCCACTTT
>14|once|NA|TRBV18|TRBJ2-7
CASSPGQGTYEQYF
TGTGCCAGCTCACCTGGCCAGGGAACCTACGAGCAGTACTTC
>14|NA|NA|TRBV9|TRBJ1-5
CASSVGGGSQPQHF
TGTGCCAGCAGCGTAGGCGGGGGGAGTCAGCCCCAGCATTTT
>15|NA|TRBD2|TRBV2|TRBJ2-1
CASSEAGGAWDEQFF
TGTGCCAGCAGTGAAGCCGGGGGGGCCTGGGATGAGCAGTTCTTC
>13|NA|TRBD1|TRBV7-9|TRBJ2-7
CASTQGVTREQYF
TGTGCCAGCACCCAGGGGGTGACGCGCGAGCAGTACTTC
>14|NA|TRBD2|TRBV6-5|TRBJ2-1
CASSYRGGYNEQFF
TGTGCCAGCAGTTACCGCGGGGGATACAATGAGCAGTTCTTC
>14|NA|TRBD1|TRBV12-5|TRBJ2-7
CASGFAKGAWEQYF
TGTGCTAGTGGTTTCGCGAAGGGGGCATGGGAGCAGTACTTC
>16|NA|TRBD2|TRBV5-5|TRBJ2-5
CASSFNSGGALETQYF
TGTGCCAGCAGCTTCAATAGCGGGGGGGCCTTGGAGACCCAGTACTTC
>15|NA|TRBD1|TRBV29-1|TRBJ2-2
CSVESGTGRAGELFF
TGCAGCGTTGAGAGCGGGACAGGGAGGGCCGGGGAGCTGTTTTTT
>15|NA|TRBD1|TRBV2|TRBJ2-1
CASSEDRGAYNEQFF
TGTGCCAGCAGTGAAGACAGGGGGGCTTACAATGAGCAGTTCTTC
>13|many|NA|TRBV30|TRBJ1-6
CAWSSGDNSPLHF
TGTGCCTGGAGTTCCGGAGATAATTCACCCCTCCACTTT
>17|NA|NA|TRBV21-1|TRBJ1-2
CASSKRDRGSSGYGYTF
TGTGCCAGCAGCAAGCGGGACAGGGGGTCGTCTGGCTATGGCTACACCTTC
>13|once|NA|TRBV15|TRBJ1-1
CATSRDLRTEAFF
TGTGCCACCAGCAGAGATCTGCGCACTGAAGCTTTCTTT
>15|NA|TRBD1|TRBV6-4|TRBJ1-5
CASSGPGGSNQPQHF
TGTGCCAGCAGCGGTCCAGGGGGTAGCAATCAGCCCCAGCATTTT
>17|NA|TRBD1|TRBV9|TRBJ2-2
CASSVYGQGMLPGELFF
TGTGCCAGCAGCGTGTACGGACAGGGAATGTTACCCGGGGAGCTGTTTTTT
>14|few|NA|TRBV7-8|TRBJ2-7
CASSARTWSYEQYF
TGTGCCAGCAGCGCCCGGACATGGTCCTACGAGCAGTACTTC
>14|few|NA|TRBV11-3|TRBJ2-7
CASSIITGVGEQYF
TGTGCCAGCAGCATAATTACGGGGGTCGGCGAGCAGTACTTC
>18|NA|NA|TRBV5-1|TRBJ2-7
CASSLTTTRDLGGYEQYF
TGCGCCAGCAGCCTAACGACCACGAGGGACTTGGGGGGCTACGAGCAGTACTTC
>13|NA|NA|TRBV7-2|TRBJ1-5
CASSLYRYQPQHF
TGTGCCAGCAGCTTGTACAGGTATCAGCCCCAGCATTTT
>13|NA|TRBD1|TRBV29-1|TRBJ1-1
CSVERDRAPKAFF
TGCAGCGTTGAACGGGACAGGGCGCCTAAAGCTTTCTTT
>15|NA|TRBD1|TRBV6-2/TRBV6-3|TRBJ1-1
CASSFRQGALSEAFF
TGTGCCAGCAGTTTCCGACAGGGGGCACTATCTGAAGCTTTCTTT
>18|NA|TRBD1|TRBV27|TRBJ2-2
CASSLAGTGIAGDGELFF
TGTGCCAGCAGTTTAGCCGGGACAGGGATCGCGGGAGACGGGGAGCTGTTTTTT
>13|NA|NA|TRBV6-2/TRBV6-3|TRBJ2-7
CASSYRGGYEQYF
TGTGCCAGCAGTTACCGGGGAGGCTACGAGCAGTACTTC
>16|NA|TRBD1|TRBV11-2|TRBJ1-4
CASSTQQGATLGKLFF
TGTGCCAGCAGCACCCAACAGGGGGCGACCCTCGGAAAACTGTTTTTT